This TCR beta chain was sequenced in a study of T cells in Graves' hyperthyroidism and ophthalmopathy. Study results and caveats: Most expanded thyroid clonotypes above 0.001 recurred in blood. Classification by a 13 V-J model distinguished ophthalmopathy from stable hyperthyroidism.

The V and J ends lost 3 bases and 1 base respectively, with 10 bases between them. The CDR3 runs 14 residues. Graves' hyperthyroidism is called stable when ophthalmopathy does not progress within 18 months. RNA transcripts served as the template for amplifying TCR beta CDR3 regions. The HTBI primer set drove a first-round RT-PCR of the TCR CDR3. TCRdb called the multiplex PCR reads again in MiXCR, with one record for every CDR3 protein. The table records about 360,000 distinct CDR3 sequences, under 15% of them present only once. Many counts were recorded for this clonotype. What it recognizes is unknown.

The specimen was blood. The rearrangement links TRBV12-3 or TRBV12-4 to TRBJ2-7; TRBD1 might be the D (5 bases). This TCR was recovered from a woman between 18 and 30 years old with Graves' hyperthyroidism. CDR3: CASSFSAGSYEQYF. The CDR3 nucleotides read TGTGCCAGCAGTTTCTCGGCAGGGTCCTACGAGCAGTACTTC.